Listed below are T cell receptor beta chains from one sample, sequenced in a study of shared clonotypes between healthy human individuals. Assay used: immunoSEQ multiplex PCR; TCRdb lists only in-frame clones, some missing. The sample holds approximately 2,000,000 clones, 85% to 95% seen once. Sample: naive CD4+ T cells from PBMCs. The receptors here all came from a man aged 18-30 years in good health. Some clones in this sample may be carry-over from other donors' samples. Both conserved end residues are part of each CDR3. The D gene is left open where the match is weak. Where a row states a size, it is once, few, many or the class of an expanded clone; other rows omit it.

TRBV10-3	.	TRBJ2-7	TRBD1	CAIGGQGFYEQYF	TGTGCCATCGGGGGACAGGGGTTCTACGAGCAGTACTTC
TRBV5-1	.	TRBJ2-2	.	CASSFSLGELFF	TGCGCCAGCAGCTTTTCCTTGGGGGAGCTGTTTTTT
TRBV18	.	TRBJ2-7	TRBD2	CASSPGGGNEQYF	TGTGCCAGCTCACCCGGGGGGGGGAACGAGCAGTACTTC
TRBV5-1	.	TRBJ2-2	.	CASSLATANTGELFF	TGCGCCAGCAGCTTGGCCACGGCGAACACCGGGGAGCTGTTTTTT
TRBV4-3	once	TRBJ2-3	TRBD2	CASSQGASGRAWVDTQYF	TGCGCCAGCAGCCAAGGGGCTAGCGGGAGGGCCTGGGTAGATACGCAGTATTTT
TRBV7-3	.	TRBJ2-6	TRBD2	CASSLKASGRGSGANVLTF	TGTGCCAGCAGCTTAAAAGCTAGCGGGAGGGGCTCTGGGGCCAACGTCCTGACTTTC
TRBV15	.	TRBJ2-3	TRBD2	CATSRAGGDTQYF	TGTGCCACCAGCCGCGCGGGAGGAGATACGCAGTATTTT
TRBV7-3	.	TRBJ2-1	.	CASSRVGGSSYNEQFF	TGTGCCAGCAGCCGGGTTGGAGGGAGCTCCTACAATGAGCAGTTCTTC
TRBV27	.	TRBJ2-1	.	CASISTRLALNEQFF	TGTGCCAGCATAAGCACAAGGCTAGCGTTGAATGAGCAGTTCTTC
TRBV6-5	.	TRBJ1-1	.	CASSYDPNTEAFF	TGTGCCAGCAGTTACGACCCGAACACTGAAGCTTTCTTT
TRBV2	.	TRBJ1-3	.	CASSEPGMLSGNTIYF	TGTGCCAGCAGTGAGCCAGGGATGCTTTCTGGAAACACCATATATTTT
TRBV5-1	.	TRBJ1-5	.	CASSLAMDSWDF	TGCGCCAGCAGCTTGGCCATGGACAGCTGGGATTTT
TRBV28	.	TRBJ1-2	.	CASTVGGSDYGYTF	TGTGCCAGCACCGTTGGGGGGTCGGACTATGGCTACACCTTC
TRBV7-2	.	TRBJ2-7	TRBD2	CASSPRGENEQYF	TGTGCCAGCAGCCCCCGGGGGGAGAACGAGCAGTACTTC
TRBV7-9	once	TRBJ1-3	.	CASSAPGSGNTIYF	TGTGCCAGCAGCGCCCCGGGGTCAGGAAACACCATATATTTT
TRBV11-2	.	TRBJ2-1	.	CASHSIDRKPNEQFF	TGTGCCAGCCACAGCATCGACCGAAAACCCAATGAGCAGTTCTTC
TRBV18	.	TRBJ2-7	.	CASSPQQGLYEQYF	TGTGCCAGCTCACCTCAACAGGGACTTTACGAGCAGTACTTC
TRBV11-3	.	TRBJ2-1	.	CASSRNSWDEQFF	TGTGCCAGCAGCCGAAATAGCTGGGATGAGCAGTTCTTC
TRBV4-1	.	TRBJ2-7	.	CASSQGWGDSYEQYF	TGCGCCAGCAGCCAAGGGTGGGGGGATTCCTACGAGCAGTACTTC
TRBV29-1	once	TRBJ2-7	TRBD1	CSVTTGTGDLGEQYF	TGCAGCGTGACCACCGGGACAGGCGATCTGGGGGAGCAGTACTTC
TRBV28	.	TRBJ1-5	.	CASSLRAGVNSNQPQHF	TGTGCCAGCAGTTTACGGGCAGGGGTCAATAGCAATCAGCCCCAGCATTTT
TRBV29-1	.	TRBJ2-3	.	CSASSDTQYF	TGCAGCGCATCTTCCGATACGCAGTATTTT
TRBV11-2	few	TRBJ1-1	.	CASSHGRQEAFF	TGTGCCAGCAGCCACGGCAGGCAAGAAGCTTTCTTT
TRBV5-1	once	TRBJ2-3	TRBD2	CASSPLAGGEDTQYF	TGCGCCAGCAGCCCCTTAGCGGGAGGCGAAGATACGCAGTATTTT
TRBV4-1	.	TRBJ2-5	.	CASSRTGSQETQYF	TGCGCCAGCAGCCGAACCGGGAGCCAAGAGACCCAGTACTTC
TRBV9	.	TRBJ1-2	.	CASSVGADNYGYTF	TGTGCCAGCAGCGTAGGGGCAGACAACTATGGCTACACCTTC
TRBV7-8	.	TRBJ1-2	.	CASSSRRRANYGYTF	TGTGCCAGCAGCTCCCGTCGAAGAGCTAACTATGGCTACACCTTC
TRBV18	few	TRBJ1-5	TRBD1	CASSLDRVQPQHF	TGTGCCAGCTCCCTAGACAGGGTTCAGCCCCAGCATTTT
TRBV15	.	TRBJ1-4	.	CATSRGSNEKLFF	TGTGCCACCAGCAGGGGGTCTAATGAAAAACTGTTTTTT